This TCR beta chain came from a study of blood T cell repertoires in COVID-19. Whole-study context: Sites across the United States, Italy and Spain contributed samples from acute and convalescent COVID-19. The analysed material was cDNA or gDNA that came from T cells, B-cell-depleted T cells, or PBMCs.

Original handling: Researchers report that nucleated cell counts were estimated from reference gene primer amplification. Profiled with immunoSEQ multiplex PCR; TCRdb holds only in-frame clones, not every one. The V and J calls and clone size come from that table; D and trimming were worked out from the DNA. The sample contains roughly 200,000 clones, around nine tenths of which appear only once. CDR3 size: 15 residues. CDR1 and CDR2 (germline): SQVTM, ANQGSEA. Trimming removed 4 bases from V and 6 bases from J; junction bases left unmatched: 9. Sequencing was done on a sample of peripheral blood. The clonotype comes from a man in his forties with active or convalescent COVID-19. The V call is TRBV29-1, the J call TRBJ2-1, with 10 bases aligning to TRBD2. The CDR3 loop is CSVGSLGLAANEQFF. In nucleotides, the CDR3 is TGCAGCGTTGGATCTCTCGGACTAGCGGCCAATGAGCAGTTCTTC.